These 5 T cell receptor beta chains share one sample of origin, sequenced in a study of T cells in Graves' hyperthyroidism and ophthalmopathy. Amplified TCR beta CDR3 regions came from RNA transcripts. An initial round of RT-PCR targeting the TCR CDR3 relied on the HTBI primer set. TCRdb fed the multiplex PCR reads into MiXCR, producing one record per CDR3 protein. Seen here are about 500,000 distinct CDR3 sequences, around 15% observed once, and the top ten hold over 25%. Sequenced material: blood. All receptors derive from a woman aged 25 to 39 with Graves' ophthalmopathy.

This clonotype has a count of ten or more. This chain uses TRBV20-1 with TRBJ1-5; D possibly corresponds to TRBD1 (5 bases). Trimming cost V 5 bases and J 3 bases, with 11 bases left between them. Germline values: CDR1 DFQATT, CDR2 SNEGSKA (reference sequence). This CDR3 has 13 amino acids. CDR3 nucleotides: TGCAGTGCTCCCCGACAGACCAATCAGCCCCAGCATTTT. This codes for CSAPRQTNQPQHF.

In its sample, this clonotype was seen many times. The rearrangement uses TRBV24-1 and TRBJ2-3; the D is unclear. Trimming left V 1 base short and J 5 bases short, with 12 bases between. CDR3 length equals 15 residues. Germline lookup yields CDR1 KGHDR and CDR2 SFDVKD. This CDR3 reads CATSDLGLDGDTQYF. CDR3 nucleotide sequence: TGTGCCACCAGTGATTTAGGGCTCGACGGAGATACGCAGTATTTT.

This clonotype was found many times. CDR3 coding DNA: TGTGCCAGCAGCCCCATATCCCAAGGGGTGCGGGAGGGTAACGAGCAGTACTTC. Residues: CASSPISQGVREGNEQYF. The rearrangement joins TRBV6-1 to TRBJ2-7, with 9 nucleotides matching TRBD2. The CDR3 consists of 18 residues. With 6 bases clipped from V and 5 bases from J, the junction kept 20 bases outside the gene matches. The V gene's germline CDR1 is MNHNS and CDR2 SASEGT.

The chain uses TRBV20-1 and TRBJ2-7, with a tentative D call TRBD1 (7 bases). V shed 3 bases and J shed 7 bases, with 16 bases lying between them. The CDR3 sequence is 13 residues long. CDR1 and CDR2 from the germline V gene are DFQATT and SNEGSKA (reference sequence). In DNA, the CDR3 is TGCAGTGCTAGGTCCCCAGGGGGGCGGGAGCAGTACTTC. It encodes CSARSPGGREQYF.

This clonotype showed up just a few times. The chain combines TRBV20-1 with TRBJ1-5; TRBD1 matches 7 bases. This CDR3 region has 15 residues. J gave up 7 bases and V 0 bases, and 9 bases lay outside the gene matches. CDR1 DFQATT and CDR2 SNEGSKA come from the germline V gene (reference sequence). For the CDR3, the DNA is TGCAGTGCTAGAGACCCAGGGGGGCGTGGACAGCCCCAGCATTTT. Translated, it gives CSARDPGGRGQPQHF.